This T cell receptor (beta chain) is drawn from a study of T cells of healthy individuals. This clonotype was detected many times. Germline V gene sequence: CDR1 SNHLY, CDR2 FYNNEI. The CDR3 is made up of 12 amino acids. The V and J ends lost 8 bases and 9 bases respectively, with 14 bases between them. MiXCR was run by TCRdb on the 5' RACE reads, yielding one entry per CDR3 protein. The sample records approximately 52,000 distinct CDR3 sequences, 14% to 15% being singletons. The chain joins TRBV2 to TRBJ1-5; D remains unclear. This clonotype was obtained from a human donor in good health. CDR3 DNA: TGTGCCAGCGGGTTGAAGTTGTGGCCCCAGCATTTT. This sequence encodes CASGLKLWPQHF. Complete variable domain (other parts from reference TRBV2 and TRBJ1-5): EPEVTQTPSHQVTQMGQEVILRCVPISNHLYFYWYRQILGQKVEFLVSFYNNEISEKSEIFDDQFSVERPDGSNFTLKIRSTKLEDSAMYFCASGLKLWPQHFGDGTRLSIL.